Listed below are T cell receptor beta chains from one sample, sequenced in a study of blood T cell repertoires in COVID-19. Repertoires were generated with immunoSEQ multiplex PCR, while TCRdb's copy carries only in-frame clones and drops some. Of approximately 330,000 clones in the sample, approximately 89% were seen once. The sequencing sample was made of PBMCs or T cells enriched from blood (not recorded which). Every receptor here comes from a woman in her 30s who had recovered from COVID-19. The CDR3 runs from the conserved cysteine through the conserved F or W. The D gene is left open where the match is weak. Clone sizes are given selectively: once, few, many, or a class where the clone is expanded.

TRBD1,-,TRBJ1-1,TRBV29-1,CSARQGEGAEAFF,TGCAGCGCACGACAGGGGGAAGGGGCTGAAGCTTTCTTT
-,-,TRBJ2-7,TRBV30,CAWSVGGPSYEQYF,TGTGCCTGGAGTGTAGGGGGACCTTCCTACGAGCAGTACTTC
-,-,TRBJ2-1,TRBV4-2,CASSQERWGLRFF,TGTGCCAGCAGCCAAGAGAGATGGGGGCTTCGGTTCTTC
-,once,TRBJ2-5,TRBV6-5,CASSYSLGGGLETQYF,TGTGCCAGCAGTTACTCGTTGGGAGGTGGATTGGAGACCCAGTACTTC
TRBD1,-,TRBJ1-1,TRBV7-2,CASSYQDRVNTEAFF,TGTGCCAGCAGCTACCAGGACAGGGTGAACACTGAAGCTTTCTTT
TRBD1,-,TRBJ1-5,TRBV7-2,CASSSYLGQGVSNQPQHF,TGTGCCAGCAGCTCTTACTTAGGACAGGGTGTGAGCAATCAGCCCCAGCATTTT
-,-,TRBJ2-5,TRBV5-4,CASSLAGGPQETQYF,TGTGCCAGCAGCTTGGCAGGGGGGCCCCAAGAGACCCAGTACTTC
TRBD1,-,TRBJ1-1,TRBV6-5,CASWAGTENTEAFF,TGTGCCAGCTGGGCCGGGACAGAGAACACTGAAGCTTTCTTT
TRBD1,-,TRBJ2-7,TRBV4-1,CASSPGGADYEQYF,TGCGCCAGCAGCCCAGGGGGTGCAGACTACGAGCAGTACTTC
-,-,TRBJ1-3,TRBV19,CASSMERNSGNTIYF,TGTGCCAGTAGTATGGAGAGGAACTCTGGAAACACCATATATTTT
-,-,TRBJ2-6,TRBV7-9,CASSYGQANVLTF,TGTGCCAGCAGCTATGGACAGGCCAACGTCCTGACTTTC